This T cell receptor beta chain comes out of a study of CD4 and CD8 cells across lung adenocarcinoma regions. Samples came from patients with localized non-small cell lung adenocarcinoma. Only a few counts were recorded for this clonotype. Germline CDR1 is MNHNS and CDR2 is SASEGT. V lost 6 bases, J lost 3 bases, and 14 bases lay in between. CDR3 length: 14 amino acids. TCRdb used MiXCR to reprocess the PCR reads, holding one entry per CDR3 protein. Of approximately 19,000 distinct CDR3 sequences in the sample, approximately 50% were seen once. The chain combines TRBV6-1 with TRBJ1-1; D may be TRBD1 (6 bases). The receptor was isolated from a male donor with lung adenocarcinoma. The CD4 and CD8 labels of this study may be unreliable. Sample: CD8+ T cells from the margin of a lung tumor. Here the CDR3 DNA reads TGTGCCAGCAGAGCCGTGGACAGACACACTGAAGCTTTCTTT. Its translation is CASRAVDRHTEAFF.